Shown below are 2 T cell receptor beta chains from a single sample sequenced in a study of T cells expressing NK-cell markers. From the 5' RACE reads, TCRdb lists one entry per CDR3 protein and no DNA. With 350,000 to 450,000 distinct CDR3 sequences in the sample, the ten largest clones hold around 5.3%. Sequencing was carried out using blood T cells: a sorted CD56 or NKG2C T cell subset, CD4+ or CD8+ T cells, or bulk PBMC T cells (not recorded which). Source of these receptors: a man aged 18-69 years in good health.

This chain joins TRBV4-2 and TRBJ2-2; TCRdb indicates TRBD1, and absent DNA this call remains unverified. The CDR3 length is 12 residues. CDR1 and CDR2 (germline): LGHNA, YNFKEQ. CDR3 amino acids: CASEGDTGELFF.

The rearrangement links TRBV28 to TRBJ2-7. CDR3 length: 15 amino acids. The germline V gene encodes CDR1 MDHEN and CDR2 SYDVKM. CDR3 region: CASSLKIGQLYEQYF.